This T cell receptor (beta chain) originates from a study of OX40 agonist ivuxolimab in advanced cancers. The wider study: Every 2 weeks, patients got intravenous ivuxolimab at one of six dose levels (0.01-10 mg/kg). Three dose-escalation patients had partial responses: one with hepatocellular carcinoma and two with cutaneous melanoma. Points from the study as a whole: Patients with a partial response at 0.1-3.0 mg/kg had among the lowest clonal expansion. By week 6 at 0.1 to 3.0 mg/kg, blood CD4+ and CD8+ T cells had expanded clonally.

This CDR3 region has 17 residues. The ends were cut back, 5 bases at V and 2 bases at J, with 18 bases in the middle. In germline, CDR1 is SGHVS, CDR2 FQNEAQ. The method was immunoSEQ multiplex PCR; TCRdb's version includes in-frame clones alone and lacks a portion of them. The top ten clones hold roughly 2.9% of a sample with around 69,000 clones, roughly 88% of them seen once. In regard to this clone: Its antigen is currently unknown.

V is TRBV7-8 and J is TRBJ1-4, with D possibly being TRBD1 (5 bases). This TCR was sampled from an adult with an advanced solid tumor such as melanoma, head and neck, liver or kidney cancer. Material: CD4+ or CD8+ T cells sorted from blood, obtained in a trial of the OX40 agonist ivuxolimab. The CDR3 protein is CASSPSRGPGTNEKLFF. As DNA, the CDR3 is TGTGCCAGCAGCCCTAGTCGGGGCCCAGGGACTAATGAAAAACTGTTTTTT. The full variable domain, its missing parts supplied by reference TRBV7-8 and TRBJ1-4, is GAGVSQSPRYKVAKRGQDVALRCDPISGHVSLFWYQQALGQGPEFLTYFQNEAQLDKSGLPSDRFFAERPEGSVSTLKIQRTQQEDSAVYLCASSPSRGPGTNEKLFFGSGTQLSVL.